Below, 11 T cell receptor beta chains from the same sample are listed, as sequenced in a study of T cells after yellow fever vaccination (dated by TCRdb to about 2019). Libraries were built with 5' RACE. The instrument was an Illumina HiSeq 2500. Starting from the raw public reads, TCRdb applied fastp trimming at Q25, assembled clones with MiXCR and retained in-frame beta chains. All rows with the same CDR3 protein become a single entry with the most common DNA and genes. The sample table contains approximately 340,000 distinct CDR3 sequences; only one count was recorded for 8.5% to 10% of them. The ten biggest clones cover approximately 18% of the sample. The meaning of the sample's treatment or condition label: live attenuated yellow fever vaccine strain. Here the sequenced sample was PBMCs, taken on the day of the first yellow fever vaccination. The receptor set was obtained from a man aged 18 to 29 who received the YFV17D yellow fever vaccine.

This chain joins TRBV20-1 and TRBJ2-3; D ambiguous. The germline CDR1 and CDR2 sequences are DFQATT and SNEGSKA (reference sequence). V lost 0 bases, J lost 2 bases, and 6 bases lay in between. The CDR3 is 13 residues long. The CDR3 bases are TGCAGTGCTAGAGATGAAACCACAGATACGCAGTATTTT. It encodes CSARDETTDTQYF.

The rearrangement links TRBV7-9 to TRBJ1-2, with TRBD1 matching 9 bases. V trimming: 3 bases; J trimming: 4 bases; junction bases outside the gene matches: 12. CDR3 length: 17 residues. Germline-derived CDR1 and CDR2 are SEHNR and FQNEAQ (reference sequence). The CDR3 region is CASSFQRGTGPIYGYTF. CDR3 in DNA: TGTGCCAGCAGCTTTCAGCGGGGGACAGGGCCGATCTATGGCTACACCTTC.

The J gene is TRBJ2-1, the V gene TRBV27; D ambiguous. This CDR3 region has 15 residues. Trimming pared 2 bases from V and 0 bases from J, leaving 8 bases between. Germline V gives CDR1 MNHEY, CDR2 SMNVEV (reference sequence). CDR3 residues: CASSLTRSSYNEQFF. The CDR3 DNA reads TGTGCCAGCAGTTTAACCAGGAGCTCCTACAATGAGCAGTTCTTC.

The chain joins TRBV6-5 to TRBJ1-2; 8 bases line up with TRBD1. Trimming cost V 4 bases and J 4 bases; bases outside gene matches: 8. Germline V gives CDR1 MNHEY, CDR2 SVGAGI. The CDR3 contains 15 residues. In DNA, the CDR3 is TGTGCCAGCAGTTCTCCCCGGACAGGGTTCTATGGCTACACCTTC. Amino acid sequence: CASSSPRTGFYGYTF.

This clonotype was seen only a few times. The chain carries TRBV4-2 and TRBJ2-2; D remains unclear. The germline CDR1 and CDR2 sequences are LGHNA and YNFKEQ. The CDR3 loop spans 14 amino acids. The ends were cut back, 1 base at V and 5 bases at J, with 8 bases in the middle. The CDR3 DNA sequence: TGTGCCAGCAGCCAAGGCGACCTTACCGGGGAGCTGTTTTTT. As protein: CASSQGDLTGELFF.

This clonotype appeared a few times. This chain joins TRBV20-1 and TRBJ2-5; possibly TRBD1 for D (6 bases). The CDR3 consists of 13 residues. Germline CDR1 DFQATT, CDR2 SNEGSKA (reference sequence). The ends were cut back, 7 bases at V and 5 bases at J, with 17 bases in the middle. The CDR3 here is CSGSDQGWETQYF. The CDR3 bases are TGCAGTGGGTCGGATCAGGGGTGGGAGACCCAGTACTTC.

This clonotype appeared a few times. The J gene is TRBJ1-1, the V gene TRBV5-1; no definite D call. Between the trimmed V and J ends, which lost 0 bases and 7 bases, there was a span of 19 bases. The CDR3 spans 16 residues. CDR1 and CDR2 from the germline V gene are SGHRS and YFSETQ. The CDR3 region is CASSLVAGSSSFEAFF. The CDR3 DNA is TGCGCCAGCAGCTTGGTGGCTGGCTCGTCGTCGTTTGAAGCTTTCTTT.

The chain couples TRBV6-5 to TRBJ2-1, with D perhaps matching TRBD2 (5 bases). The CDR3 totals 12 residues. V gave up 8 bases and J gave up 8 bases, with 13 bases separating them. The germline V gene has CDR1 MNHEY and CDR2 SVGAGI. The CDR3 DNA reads TGTGCCAGCTGGACTCCATCGGATGAGCAGTTCTTC. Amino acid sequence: CASWTPSDEQFF.

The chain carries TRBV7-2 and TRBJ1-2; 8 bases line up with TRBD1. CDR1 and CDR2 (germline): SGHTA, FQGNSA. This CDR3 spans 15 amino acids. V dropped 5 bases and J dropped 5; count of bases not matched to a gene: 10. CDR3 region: CASSVGGQGLYGYTF. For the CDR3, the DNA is TGTGCCAGCAGCGTAGGTGGACAGGGTCTGTATGGCTACACCTTC.

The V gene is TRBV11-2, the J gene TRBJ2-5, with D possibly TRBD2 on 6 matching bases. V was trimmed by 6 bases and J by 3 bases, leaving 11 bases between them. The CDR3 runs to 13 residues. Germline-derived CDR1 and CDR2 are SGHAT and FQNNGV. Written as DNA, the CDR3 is TGTGCCAGCAGGCGGGGAAATGAAGAGACCCAGTACTTC. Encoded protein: CASRRGNEETQYF.

This CDR3 is CASSLEGMETQYF. CDR3 sequence (DNA): TGTGCCAGCAGCTTGGAAGGGATGGAGACCCAGTACTTC. The chain couples TRBV5-6 to TRBJ2-5; D ambiguous. The CDR3 has 13 amino acids. Between the trimmed V and J ends, which lost 0 bases and 5 bases, there was a span of 8 bases. The V gene's germline CDR1 is SGHDT and CDR2 YYEEEE.